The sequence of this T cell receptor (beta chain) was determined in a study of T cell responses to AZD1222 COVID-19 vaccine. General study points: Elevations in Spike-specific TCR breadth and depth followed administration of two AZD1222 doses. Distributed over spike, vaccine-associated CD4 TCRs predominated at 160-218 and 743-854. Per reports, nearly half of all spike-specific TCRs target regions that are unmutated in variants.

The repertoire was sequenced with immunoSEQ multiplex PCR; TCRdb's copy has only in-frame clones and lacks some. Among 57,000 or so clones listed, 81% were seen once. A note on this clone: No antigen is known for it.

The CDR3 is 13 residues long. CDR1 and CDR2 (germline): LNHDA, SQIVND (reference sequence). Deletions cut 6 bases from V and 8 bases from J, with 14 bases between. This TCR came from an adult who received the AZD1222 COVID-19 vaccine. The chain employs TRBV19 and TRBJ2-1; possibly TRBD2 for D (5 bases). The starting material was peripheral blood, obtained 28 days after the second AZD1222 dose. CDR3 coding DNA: TGTGCCAGTAGGGATCTCACCGGGGATGAGCAGTTCTTC. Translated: CASRDLTGDEQFF.